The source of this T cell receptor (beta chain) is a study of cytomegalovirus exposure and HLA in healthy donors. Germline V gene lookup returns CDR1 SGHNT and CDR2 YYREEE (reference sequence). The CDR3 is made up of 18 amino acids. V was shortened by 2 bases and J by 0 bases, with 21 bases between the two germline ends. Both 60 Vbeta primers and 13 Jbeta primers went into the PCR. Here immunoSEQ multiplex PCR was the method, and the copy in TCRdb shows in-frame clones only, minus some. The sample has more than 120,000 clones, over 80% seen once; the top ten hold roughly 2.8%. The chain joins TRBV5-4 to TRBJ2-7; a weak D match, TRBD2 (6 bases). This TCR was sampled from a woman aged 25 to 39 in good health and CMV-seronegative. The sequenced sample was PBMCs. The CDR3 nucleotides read TGTGCCAGCAGCTTTTTAGTACGGGCGCGGGGTCCCTCCTACGAGCAGTACTTC. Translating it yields CASSFLVRARGPSYEQYF.